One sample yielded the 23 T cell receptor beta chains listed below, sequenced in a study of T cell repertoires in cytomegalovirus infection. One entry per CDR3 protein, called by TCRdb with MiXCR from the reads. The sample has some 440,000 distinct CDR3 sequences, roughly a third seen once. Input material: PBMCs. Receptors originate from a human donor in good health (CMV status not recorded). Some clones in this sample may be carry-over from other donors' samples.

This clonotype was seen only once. In DNA form, the CDR3 reads TGTGCCAGCAGTTTAGCGGGTTTACGACAGAACTCCTACGAGCAGTACTTC. The encoded protein is CASSLAGLRQNSYEQYF. The rearrangement links TRBV12-3 or TRBV12-4 to TRBJ2-7, with D perhaps TRBD1 (5 bases). V was trimmed by 0 bases and J by 0 bases, leaving 15 bases between them. The CDR3 runs 17 residues.

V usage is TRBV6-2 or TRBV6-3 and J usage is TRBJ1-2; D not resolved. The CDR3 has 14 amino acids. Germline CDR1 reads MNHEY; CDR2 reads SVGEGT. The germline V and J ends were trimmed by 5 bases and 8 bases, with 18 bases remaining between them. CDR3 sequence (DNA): TGTGCCAGCAGTACGGGTCGAGGAGGCTGGGGCTACACCTTC. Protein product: CASSTGRGGWGYTF.

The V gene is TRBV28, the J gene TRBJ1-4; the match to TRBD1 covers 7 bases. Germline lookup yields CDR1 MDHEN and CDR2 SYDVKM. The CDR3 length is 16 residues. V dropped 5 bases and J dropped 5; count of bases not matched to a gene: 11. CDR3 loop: CASSTLRTGLNEKLFF. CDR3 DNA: TGTGCCAGCAGTACCCTGCGGACAGGACTAAATGAAAAACTGTTTTTT.

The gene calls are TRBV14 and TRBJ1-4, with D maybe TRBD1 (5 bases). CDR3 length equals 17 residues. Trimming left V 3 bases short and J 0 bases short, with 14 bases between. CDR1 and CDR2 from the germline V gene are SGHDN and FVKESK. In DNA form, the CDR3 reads TGTGCCAGCAGCCAGAGGGCAGGGCGTGCAACTAATGAAAAACTGTTTTTT. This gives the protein CASSQRAGRATNEKLFF.

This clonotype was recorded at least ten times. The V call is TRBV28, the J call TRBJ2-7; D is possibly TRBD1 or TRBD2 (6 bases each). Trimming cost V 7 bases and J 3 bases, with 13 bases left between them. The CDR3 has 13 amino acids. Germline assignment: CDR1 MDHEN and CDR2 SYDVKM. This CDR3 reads CASNAGHLYEQYF. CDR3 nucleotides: TGTGCCAGCAATGCGGGACACCTCTACGAGCAGTACTTC.

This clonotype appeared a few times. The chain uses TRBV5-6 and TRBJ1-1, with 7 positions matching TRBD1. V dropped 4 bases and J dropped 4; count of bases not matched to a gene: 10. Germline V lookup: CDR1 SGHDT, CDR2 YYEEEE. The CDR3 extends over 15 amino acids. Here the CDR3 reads CASSVRQGGGTEAFF. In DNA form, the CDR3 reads TGTGCCAGCAGCGTACGACAGGGTGGGGGCACTGAAGCTTTCTTT.

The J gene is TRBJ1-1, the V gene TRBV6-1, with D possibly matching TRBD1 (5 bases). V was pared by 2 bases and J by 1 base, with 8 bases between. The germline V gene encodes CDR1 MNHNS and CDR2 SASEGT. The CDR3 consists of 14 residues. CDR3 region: CASSEQGENTEAFF. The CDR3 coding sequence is TGTGCCAGCAGTGAACAGGGTGAGAACACTGAAGCTTTCTTT.

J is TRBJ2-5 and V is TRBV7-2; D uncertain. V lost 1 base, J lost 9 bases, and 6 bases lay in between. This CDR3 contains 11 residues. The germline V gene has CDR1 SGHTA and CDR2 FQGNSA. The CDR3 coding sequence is TGTGCCAGCAGCTTAGGGGCAGCCCAGTACTTC. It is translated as CASSLGAAQYF.

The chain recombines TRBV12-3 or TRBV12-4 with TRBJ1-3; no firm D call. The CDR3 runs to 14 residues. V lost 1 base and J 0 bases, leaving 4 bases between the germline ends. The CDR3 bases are TGTGCCAGCAGTTTAGAAAACTCTGGAAACACCATATATTTT. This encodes CASSLENSGNTIYF.

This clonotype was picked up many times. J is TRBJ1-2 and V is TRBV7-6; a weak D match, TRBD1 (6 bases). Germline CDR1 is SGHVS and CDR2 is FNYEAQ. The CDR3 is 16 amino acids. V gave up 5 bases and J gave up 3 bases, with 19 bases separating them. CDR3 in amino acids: CASSNSESGEDYGYTF. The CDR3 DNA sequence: TGTGCCAGCAGCAACAGCGAATCAGGGGAAGACTATGGCTACACCTTC.

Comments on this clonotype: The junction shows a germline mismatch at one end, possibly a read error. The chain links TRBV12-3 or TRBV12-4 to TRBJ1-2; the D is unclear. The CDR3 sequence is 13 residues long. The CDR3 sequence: CDSSPARNYGYTF. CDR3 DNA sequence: TGTGACAGCAGCCCGGCCAGGAACTATGGCTACACCTTC.

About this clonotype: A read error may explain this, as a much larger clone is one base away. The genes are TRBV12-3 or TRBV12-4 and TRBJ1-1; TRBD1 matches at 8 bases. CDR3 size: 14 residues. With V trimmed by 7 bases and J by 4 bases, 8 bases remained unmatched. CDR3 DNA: TGTGCCAGCACCCAGGGGGCGCCGACCACTGAAGCTTTCTTT. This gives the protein CASTQGAPTTEAFF.

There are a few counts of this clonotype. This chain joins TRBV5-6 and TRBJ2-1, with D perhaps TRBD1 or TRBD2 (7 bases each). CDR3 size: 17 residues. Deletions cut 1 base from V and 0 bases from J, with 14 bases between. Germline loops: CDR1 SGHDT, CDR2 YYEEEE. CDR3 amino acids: CASSLRGRGSSYNEQFF. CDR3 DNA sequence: TGTGCCAGCAGCTTGAGGGGGCGCGGGAGCTCCTACAATGAGCAGTTCTTC. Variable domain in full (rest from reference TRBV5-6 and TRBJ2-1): DAGVTQSPTHLIKTRGQQVTLRCSPKSGHDTVSWYQQALGQGPQFIFQYYEEEERQRGNFPDRFSGHQFPNYSSELNVNALLLGDSALYLCASSLRGRGSSYNEQFFGPGTRLTVL.

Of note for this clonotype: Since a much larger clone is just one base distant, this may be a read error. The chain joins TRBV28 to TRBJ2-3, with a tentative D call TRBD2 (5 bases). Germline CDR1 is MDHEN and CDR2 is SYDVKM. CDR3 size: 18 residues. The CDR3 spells CASSPIVGKFSSTETQYF. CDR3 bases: TGTGCCAGCAGTCCCATAGTTGGGAAATTCTCTAGCACAGAGACGCAGTATTTT.

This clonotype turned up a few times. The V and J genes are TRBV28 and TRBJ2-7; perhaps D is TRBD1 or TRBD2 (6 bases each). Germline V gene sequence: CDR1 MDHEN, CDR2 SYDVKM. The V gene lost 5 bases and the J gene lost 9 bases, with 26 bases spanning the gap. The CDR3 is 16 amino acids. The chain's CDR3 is CASSPRGQRLYEWQYF. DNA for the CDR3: TGTGCCAGCAGTCCACGGGGGCAGAGACTCTACGAGTGGCAGTACTTC.

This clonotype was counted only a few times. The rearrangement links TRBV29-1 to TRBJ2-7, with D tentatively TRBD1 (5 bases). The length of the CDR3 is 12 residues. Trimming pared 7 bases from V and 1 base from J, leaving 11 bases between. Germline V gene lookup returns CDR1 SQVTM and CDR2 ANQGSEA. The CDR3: CSAIDSSYEQYF. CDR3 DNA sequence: TGCAGCGCAATTGACAGTTCCTACGAGCAGTACTTC.

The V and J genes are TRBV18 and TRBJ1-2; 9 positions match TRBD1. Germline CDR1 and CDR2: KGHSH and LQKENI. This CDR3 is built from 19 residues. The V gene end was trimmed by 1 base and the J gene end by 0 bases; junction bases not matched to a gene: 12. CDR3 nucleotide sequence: TGTGCCAGCTCACCACGGACAGGGGACGATCTCAGTCCTAACTATGGCTACACCTTC. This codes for CASSPRTGDDLSPNYGYTF.

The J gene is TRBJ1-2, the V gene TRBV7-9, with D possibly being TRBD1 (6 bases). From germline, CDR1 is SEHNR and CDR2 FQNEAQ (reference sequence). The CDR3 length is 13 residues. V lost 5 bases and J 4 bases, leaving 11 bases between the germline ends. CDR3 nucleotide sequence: TGTGCCAGCAGCCATGGACAGCGCTATGGCTACACCTTC. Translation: CASSHGQRYGYTF.

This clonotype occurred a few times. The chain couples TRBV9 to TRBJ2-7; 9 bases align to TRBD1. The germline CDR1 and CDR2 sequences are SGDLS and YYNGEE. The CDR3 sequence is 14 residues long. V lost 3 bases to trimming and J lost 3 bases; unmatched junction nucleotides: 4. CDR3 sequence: CASSGGQGHYEQYF. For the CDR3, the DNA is TGTGCCAGCAGCGGTGGACAGGGGCACTACGAGCAGTACTTC.

CDR3 residues: CSASGGVETQYF. The DNA for the CDR3 is TGCAGTGCCTCCGGGGGGGTTGAGACCCAGTACTTC. The chain couples TRBV20-1 to TRBJ2-5; TRBD2 matches 8 bases. The germline V gene encodes CDR1 DFQATT and CDR2 SNEGSKA (reference sequence). This CDR3 region has 12 residues. Trimming at V came to 6 bases and at J to 5 bases, leaving 5 bases not matched to a gene.

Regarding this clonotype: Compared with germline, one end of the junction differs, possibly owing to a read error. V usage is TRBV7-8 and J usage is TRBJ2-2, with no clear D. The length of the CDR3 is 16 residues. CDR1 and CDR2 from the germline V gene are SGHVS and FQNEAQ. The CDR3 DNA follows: TGTGCCAGCAGCTTAGGTCGGATACCGAATACCGGGGAGCTGTTTTTT. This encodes CASSLGRIPNTGELFF.

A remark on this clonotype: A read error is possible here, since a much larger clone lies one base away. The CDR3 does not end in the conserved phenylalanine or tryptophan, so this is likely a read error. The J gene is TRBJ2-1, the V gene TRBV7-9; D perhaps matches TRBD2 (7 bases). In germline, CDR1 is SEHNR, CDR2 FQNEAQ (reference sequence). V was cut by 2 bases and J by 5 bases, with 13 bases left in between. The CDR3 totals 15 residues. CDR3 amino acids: CASSLTGGYNNEQFL. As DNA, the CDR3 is TGTGCCAGCAGCTTAACGGGGGGCTATAACAATGAGCAGTTCTTA.

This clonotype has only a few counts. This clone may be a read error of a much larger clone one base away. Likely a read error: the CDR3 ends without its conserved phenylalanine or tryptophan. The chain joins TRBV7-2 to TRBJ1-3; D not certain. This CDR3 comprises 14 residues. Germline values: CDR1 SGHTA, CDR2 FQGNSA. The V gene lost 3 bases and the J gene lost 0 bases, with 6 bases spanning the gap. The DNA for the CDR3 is TGTGCCAGCAGCTTTACAGTCTCTGGAAACACCATATATTTG. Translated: CASSFTVSGNTIYL.